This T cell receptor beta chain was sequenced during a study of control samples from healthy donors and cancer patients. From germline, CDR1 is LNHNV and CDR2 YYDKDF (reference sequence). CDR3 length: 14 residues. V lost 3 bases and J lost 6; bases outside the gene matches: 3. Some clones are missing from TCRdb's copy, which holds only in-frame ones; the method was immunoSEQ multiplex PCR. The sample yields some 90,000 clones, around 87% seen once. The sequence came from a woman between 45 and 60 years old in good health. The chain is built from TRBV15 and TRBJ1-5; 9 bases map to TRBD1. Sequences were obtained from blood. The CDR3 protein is CATSRGQGIQPQHF. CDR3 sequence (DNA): TGTGCCACCAGCAGGGGACAGGGCATTCAGCCCCAGCATTTT.